The 5 T cell receptor beta chains below come from one sample, sequenced in a study of siplizumab effects on memory and regulatory T cells. Generated by immunoSEQ multiplex PCR, the TCRdb table keeps only in-frame clones and is missing some. The table includes more than 75,000 clones, around 95% detected once. The specimen was naive CD4+ T cells sorted from blood. These receptors all come from a human donor in good health.

This rearrangement joins TRBV6-5 to TRBJ1-6; D is ambiguous. The germline V and J ends were trimmed by 4 bases and 14 bases, with 18 bases remaining between them. There are 14 residues in the CDR3. The germline V gene has CDR1 MNHEY and CDR2 SVGAGI. The CDR3: CASSSGKIRETLHF. CDR3 nucleotide sequence: TGTGCCAGCAGTTCCGGGAAGATAAGGGAAACCCTCCACTTT.

This chain uses TRBV7-2 with TRBJ1-4, with TRBD1 matching 7 bases. CDR1 is SGHTA and CDR2 is FQGNSA in the germline V gene. The CDR3 is 16 amino acids. V lost 3 bases to trimming and J lost 3 bases; unmatched junction nucleotides: 7. In nucleotides, the CDR3 is TGTGCCAGCAGCTTGGTTTTGGGACAGCCTAATGAAAAACTGTTTTTT. This sequence encodes CASSLVLGQPNEKLFF. Looking up the rest from reference TRBV7-2 and TRBJ1-4 gives the full variable domain: GAGVSQSPSNKVTEKGKDVELRCDPISGHTALYWYRQSLGQGLEFLIYFQGNSAPDKSGLPSDRFSAERTGGSVSTLTIQRTQQEDSAVYLCASSLVLGQPNEKLFFGSGTQLSVL.

The chain uses TRBV29-1 and TRBJ2-7; 11 bases are a match to TRBD1. There are 13 residues in the CDR3. V was clipped by 6 bases and J by 3 bases; unmatched bases: 4. Germline values: CDR1 SQVTM, CDR2 ANQGSEA. The CDR3 sequence is CSVPGTGGYEQYF. The CDR3 DNA reads as TGCAGCGTCCCCGGGACAGGGGGCTACGAGCAGTACTTC.

The chain has TRBV7-8 and TRBJ2-7; D is ambiguous. Trimming took off 3 bases at V and 5 bases at J, with 8 bases between the two ends. Germline V lookup: CDR1 SGHVS, CDR2 FQNEAQ. The CDR3 consists of 12 residues. In nucleotides, the CDR3 is TGTGCCAGCAGCTTGCGGAGAAACGAGCAGTACTTC. It translates to CASSLRRNEQYF.

The chain joins TRBV7-9 to TRBJ2-3; D possibly corresponds to TRBD2 (5 bases). With 6 bases removed from V and 3 bases from J, the gap between germline ends came to 10 bases. Germline V gene lookup returns CDR1 SEHNR and CDR2 FQNEAQ (reference sequence). This CDR3 contains 13 residues. Written as DNA, the CDR3 is TGTGCCAGCAGAACTAGAGAGACAGATACGCAGTATTTT. It yields the protein CASRTRETDTQYF.